The clone carrying this TCR beta chain is a singleton in its sample. The data originate from a study of blood T cell repertoires in COVID-19. Study information: Spain, Italy and the United States supplied samples that represented acute and convalescent COVID-19. Nucleic acid was either cDNA or gDNA, and it came from T cells, B-cell-depleted T cells, or PBMCs.

The authors' processing: Nucleated cell number was recorded as an estimate derived from reference gene primer amplification. Clones were sequenced by immunoSEQ multiplex PCR, and TCRdb holds only the in-frame ones, with some missing. V, J and clone size were drawn from that table, and D and trimming were deduced from the DNA. The sample shows approximately 170,000 clones, roughly nine tenths of them seen only once. This receptor was obtained from a man aged 60 to 69 with active or convalescent COVID-19. Source material: peripheral blood.

CDR3 amino acids: CASSLDQKTPFGYTF. CDR3 DNA sequence: TGTGCCAGCAGCTTAGATCAAAAGACACCGTTTGGCTACACCTTC. The chain links TRBV11-2 to TRBJ1-2; D not certain. V gave up 0 bases and J gave up 7 bases, with 15 bases separating them. Germline lookup yields CDR1 SGHAT and CDR2 FQNNGV. There are 15 residues in the CDR3.